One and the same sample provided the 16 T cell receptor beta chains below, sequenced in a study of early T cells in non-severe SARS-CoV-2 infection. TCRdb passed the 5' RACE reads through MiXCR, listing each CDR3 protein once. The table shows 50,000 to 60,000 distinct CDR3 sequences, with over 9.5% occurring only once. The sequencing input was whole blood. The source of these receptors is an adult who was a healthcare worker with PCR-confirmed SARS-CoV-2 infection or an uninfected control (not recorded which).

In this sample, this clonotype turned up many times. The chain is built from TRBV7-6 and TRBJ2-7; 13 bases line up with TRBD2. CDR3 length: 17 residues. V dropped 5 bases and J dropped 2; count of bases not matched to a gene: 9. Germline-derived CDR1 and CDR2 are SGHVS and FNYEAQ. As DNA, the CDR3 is TGTGCCAGCAGCCGGACTAGCGGGGGCGCCAACCCCTACGAGCAGTACTTC. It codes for CASSRTSGGANPYEQYF.

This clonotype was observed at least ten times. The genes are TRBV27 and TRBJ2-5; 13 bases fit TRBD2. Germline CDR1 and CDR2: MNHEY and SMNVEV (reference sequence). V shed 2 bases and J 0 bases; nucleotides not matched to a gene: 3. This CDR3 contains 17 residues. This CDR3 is CASSLLGLAGNQETQYF. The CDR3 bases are TGTGCCAGCAGTTTACTGGGACTAGCGGGGAACCAAGAGACCCAGTACTTC.

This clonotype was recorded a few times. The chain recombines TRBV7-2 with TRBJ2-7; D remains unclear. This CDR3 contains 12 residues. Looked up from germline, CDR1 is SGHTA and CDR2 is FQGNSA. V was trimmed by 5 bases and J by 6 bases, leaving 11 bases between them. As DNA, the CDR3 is TGTGCCAGCAGCCGTTTTGGCGGCGAGCAGTACTTC. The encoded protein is CASSRFGGEQYF.

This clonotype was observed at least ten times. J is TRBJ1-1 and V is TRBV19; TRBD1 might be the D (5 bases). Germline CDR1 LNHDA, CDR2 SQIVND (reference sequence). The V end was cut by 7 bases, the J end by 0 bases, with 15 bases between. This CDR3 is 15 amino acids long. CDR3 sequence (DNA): TGTGCCAGTACATTGATGGGGGGGATGAACACTGAAGCTTTCTTT. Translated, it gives CASTLMGGMNTEAFF. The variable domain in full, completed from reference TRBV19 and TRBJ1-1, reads DGGITQSPKYLFRKEGQNVTLSCEQNLNHDAMYWYRQDPGQGLRLIYYSQIVNDFQKGDIAEGYSVSREKKESFPLTVTSAQKNPTAFYLCASTLMGGMNTEAFFGQGTRLTVV.

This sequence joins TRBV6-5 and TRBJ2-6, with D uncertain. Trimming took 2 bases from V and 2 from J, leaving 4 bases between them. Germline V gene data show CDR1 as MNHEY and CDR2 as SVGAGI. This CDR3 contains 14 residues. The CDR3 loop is CASSYGTGANVLTF. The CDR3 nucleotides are TGTGCCAGCAGTTACGGGACTGGGGCCAACGTCCTGACTTTC.

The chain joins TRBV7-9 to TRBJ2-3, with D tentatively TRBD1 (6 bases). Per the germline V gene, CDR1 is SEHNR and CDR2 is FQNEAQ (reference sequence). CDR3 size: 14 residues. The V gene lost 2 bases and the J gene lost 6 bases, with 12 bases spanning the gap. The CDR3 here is CASSLKQGPDTQYF. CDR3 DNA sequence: TGTGCCAGCAGCTTAAAACAGGGCCCCGATACGCAGTATTTT. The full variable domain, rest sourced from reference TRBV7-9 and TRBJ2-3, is DTGVSQNPRHKITKRGQNVTFRCDPISEHNRLYWYRQTLGQGPEFLTYFQNEAQLEKSRLLSDRFSAERPKGSFSTLEIQRTEQGDSAMYLCASSLKQGPDTQYFGPGTRLTVL.

Here the CDR3 reads CSARVRFGQGSSPLHF. Here the CDR3 DNA reads TGCAGTGCTAGGGTGCGTTTTGGACAGGGGAGTTCACCCCTCCACTTT. This sequence joins TRBV20-1 and TRBJ1-6; 9 bases match TRBD1. Per germline, CDR1 DFQATT and CDR2 SNEGSKA (reference sequence). This CDR3 comprises 16 residues. V dropped 3 bases and J dropped 9; count of bases not matched to a gene: 12.

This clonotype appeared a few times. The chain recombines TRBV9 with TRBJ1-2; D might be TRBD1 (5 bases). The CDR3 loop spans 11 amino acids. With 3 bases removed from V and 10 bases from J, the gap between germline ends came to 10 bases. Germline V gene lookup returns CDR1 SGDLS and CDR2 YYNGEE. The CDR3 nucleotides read TGTGCCAGCAGCGCGGACACGCACTACACCTTC. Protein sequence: CASSADTHYTF. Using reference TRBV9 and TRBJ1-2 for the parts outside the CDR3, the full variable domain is DSGVTQTPKHLITATGQRVTLRCSPRSGDLSVYWYQQSLDQGLQFLIQYYNGEERAKGNILERFSAQQFPDLHSELNLSSLELGDSALYFCASSADTHYTFGSGTRLTVV.

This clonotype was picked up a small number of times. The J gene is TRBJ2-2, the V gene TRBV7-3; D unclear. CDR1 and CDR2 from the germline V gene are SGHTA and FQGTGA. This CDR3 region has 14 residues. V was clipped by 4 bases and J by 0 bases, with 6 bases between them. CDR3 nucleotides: TGTGCCAGCAGCTCTAAAGCGAACACCGGGGAGCTGTTTTTT. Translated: CASSSKANTGELFF.

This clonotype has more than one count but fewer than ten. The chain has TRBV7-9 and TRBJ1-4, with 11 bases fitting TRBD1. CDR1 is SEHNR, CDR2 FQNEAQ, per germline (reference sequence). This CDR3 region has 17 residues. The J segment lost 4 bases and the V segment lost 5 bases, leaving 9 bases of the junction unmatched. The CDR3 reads CASSPLDRGRFNEKLFF. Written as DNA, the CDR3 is TGTGCCAGCAGCCCCCTGGACAGGGGGCGATTTAATGAAAAACTGTTTTTT.

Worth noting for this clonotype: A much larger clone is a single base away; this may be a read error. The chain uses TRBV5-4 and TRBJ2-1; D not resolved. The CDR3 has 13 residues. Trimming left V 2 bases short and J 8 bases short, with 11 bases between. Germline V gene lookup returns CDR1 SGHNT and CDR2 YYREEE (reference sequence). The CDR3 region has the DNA TGTGCCAGCAGCTTAACAGTGGTCGATGAGCAGTTCTTC. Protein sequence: CASSLTVVDEQFF.

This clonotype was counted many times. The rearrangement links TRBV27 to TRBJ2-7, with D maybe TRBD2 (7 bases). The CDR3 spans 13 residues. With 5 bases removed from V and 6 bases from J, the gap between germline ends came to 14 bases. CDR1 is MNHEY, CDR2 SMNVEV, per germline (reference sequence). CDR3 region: CASSRSGEGEQYF. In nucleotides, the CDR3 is TGTGCCAGCAGTCGGTCAGGGGAGGGCGAGCAGTACTTC.

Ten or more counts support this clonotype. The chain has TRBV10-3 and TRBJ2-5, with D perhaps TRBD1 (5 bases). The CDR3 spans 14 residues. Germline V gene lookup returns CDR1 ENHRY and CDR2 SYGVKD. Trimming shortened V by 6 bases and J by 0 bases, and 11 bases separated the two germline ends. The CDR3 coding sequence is TGTGCCATCAGCCATTCAGGGAACCAAGAGACCCAGTACTTC. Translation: CAISHSGNQETQYF.

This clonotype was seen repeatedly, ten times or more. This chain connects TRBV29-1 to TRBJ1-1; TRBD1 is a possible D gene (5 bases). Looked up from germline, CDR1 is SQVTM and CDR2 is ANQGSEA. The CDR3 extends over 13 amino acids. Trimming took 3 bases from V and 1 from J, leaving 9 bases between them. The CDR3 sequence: CSVDGGANTEAFF. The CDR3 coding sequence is TGCAGCGTTGATGGGGGTGCGAACACTGAAGCTTTCTTT.

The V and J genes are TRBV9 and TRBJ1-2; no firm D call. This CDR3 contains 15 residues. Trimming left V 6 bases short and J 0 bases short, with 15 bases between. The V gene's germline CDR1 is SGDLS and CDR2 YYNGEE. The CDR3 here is CASTHRTGSNYGYTF. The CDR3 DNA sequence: TGTGCCAGCACCCACCGCACTGGGTCTAACTATGGCTACACCTTC.

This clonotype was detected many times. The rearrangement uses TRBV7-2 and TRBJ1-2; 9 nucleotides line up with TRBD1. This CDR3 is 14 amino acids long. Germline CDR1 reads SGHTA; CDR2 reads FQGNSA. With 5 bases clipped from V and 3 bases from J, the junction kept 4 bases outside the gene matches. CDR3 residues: CASSVDRGHYGYTF. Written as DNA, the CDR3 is TGTGCCAGCAGCGTGGACAGGGGCCACTATGGCTACACCTTC.